This T cell receptor (beta chain) is drawn from a study of cytomegalovirus exposure and HLA in healthy donors. Study-level points and caveats: In an earlier analysis, productive rearrangement rates for most beta V segments clustered near 87% or 30%.

Use of 60 Vbeta and 13 Jbeta primers characterized the PCR. Sequencing was performed with immunoSEQ multiplex PCR; in TCRdb, only in-frame clones are kept and a portion is missing. The sample comprises about 190,000 clones, roughly 75% of which are singletons, and approximately 4.8% rests with the top ten. Germline V gene lookup returns CDR1 SGHTA and CDR2 FQGNSA. J lost 5 bases, V lost 5 bases, and 7 bases had no gene match. The CDR3 consists of 14 residues. This clone was detected a few times. Antigen unknown. Input material: PBMCs. This chain joins TRBV7-2 and TRBJ2-7; 9 bases are shared with TRBD1. The receptor comes from a man younger than 40 in good health and CMV-seropositive. The CDR3 nucleotides are TGTGCCAGCAGCGAAGGGACAGGGAACAACGAGCAGTACTTC. It encodes CASSEGTGNNEQYF.